The clone carrying this TCR beta chain showed up many times. Its target is not known. The record originates from a study of CD8 T cells in ankylosing spondylitis. TCRdb independently ran MiXCR on the 5' RACE reads; one entry per CDR3 protein. Of some 100,000 distinct CDR3 sequences in the sample, around 8.5% are singletons; the top ten hold more than 30%. Regarding the study as a whole: Certain motif variants had earlier been reported in reactive arthritis synovial fluid and blood. The study identified a TCR beta motif of several highly homologous variants that appeared characteristic of ankylosing spondylitis blood. The authors found the disease-linked clones to be CD8+ and relatively rare in peripheral blood.

V gave up 4 bases and J gave up 9 bases; unmatched junction bases: 3. Germline CDR1 is SEHNR and CDR2 is FQNEAQ (reference sequence). The CDR3 contains 12 residues. V and J are TRBV7-9 and TRBJ2-1; 7 bases fit TRBD2. The source of this sequence is a male donor with ankylosing spondylitis. Sample: blood, either unsorted or a sorted T cell fraction (not recorded which). CDR3 region: CASSWTSFEQFF. The CDR3 DNA is TGTGCCAGCAGCTGGACTAGTTTTGAGCAGTTCTTC.